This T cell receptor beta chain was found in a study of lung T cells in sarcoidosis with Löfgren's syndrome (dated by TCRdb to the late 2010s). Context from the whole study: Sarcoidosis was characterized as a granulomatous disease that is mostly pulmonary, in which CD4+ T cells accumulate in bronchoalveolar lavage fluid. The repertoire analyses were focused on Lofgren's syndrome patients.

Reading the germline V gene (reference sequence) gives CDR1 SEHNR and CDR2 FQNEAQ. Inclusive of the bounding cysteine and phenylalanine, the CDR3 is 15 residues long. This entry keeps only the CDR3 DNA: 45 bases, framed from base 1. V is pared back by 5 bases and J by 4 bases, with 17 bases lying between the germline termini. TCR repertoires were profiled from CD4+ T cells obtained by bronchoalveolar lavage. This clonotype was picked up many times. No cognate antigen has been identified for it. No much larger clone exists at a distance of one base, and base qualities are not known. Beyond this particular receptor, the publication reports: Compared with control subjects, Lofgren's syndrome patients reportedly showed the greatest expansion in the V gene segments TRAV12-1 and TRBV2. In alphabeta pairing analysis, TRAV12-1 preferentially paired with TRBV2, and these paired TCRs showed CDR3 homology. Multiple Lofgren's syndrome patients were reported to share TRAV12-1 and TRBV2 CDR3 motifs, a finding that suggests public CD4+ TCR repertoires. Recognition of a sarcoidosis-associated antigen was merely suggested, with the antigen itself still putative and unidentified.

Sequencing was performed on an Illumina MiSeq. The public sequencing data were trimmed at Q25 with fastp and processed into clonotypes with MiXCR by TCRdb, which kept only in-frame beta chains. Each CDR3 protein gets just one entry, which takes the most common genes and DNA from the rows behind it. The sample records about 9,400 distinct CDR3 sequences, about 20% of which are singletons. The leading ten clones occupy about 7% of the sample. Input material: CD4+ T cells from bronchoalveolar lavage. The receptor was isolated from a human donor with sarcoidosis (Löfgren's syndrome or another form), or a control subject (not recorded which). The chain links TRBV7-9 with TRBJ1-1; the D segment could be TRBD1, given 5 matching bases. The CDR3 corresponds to CASSHPSMGPTEAFF. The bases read TGTGCCAGCAGCCACCCCAGTATGGGACCCACTGAAGCTTTCTTT.